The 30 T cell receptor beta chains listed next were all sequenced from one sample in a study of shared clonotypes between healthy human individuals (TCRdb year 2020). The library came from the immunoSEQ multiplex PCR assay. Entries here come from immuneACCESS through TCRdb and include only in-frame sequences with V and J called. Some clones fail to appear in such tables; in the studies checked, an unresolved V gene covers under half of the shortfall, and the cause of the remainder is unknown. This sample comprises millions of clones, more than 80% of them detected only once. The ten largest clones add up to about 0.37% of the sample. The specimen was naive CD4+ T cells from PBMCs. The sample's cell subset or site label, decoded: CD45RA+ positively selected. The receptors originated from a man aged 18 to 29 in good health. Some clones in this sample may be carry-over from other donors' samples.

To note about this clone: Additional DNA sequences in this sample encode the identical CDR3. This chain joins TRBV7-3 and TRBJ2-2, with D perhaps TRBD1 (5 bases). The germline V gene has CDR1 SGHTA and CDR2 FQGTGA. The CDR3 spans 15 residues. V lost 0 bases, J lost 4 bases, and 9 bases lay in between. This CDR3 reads CASSLTGQSTGELFF. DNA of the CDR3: TGTGCCAGCAGCTTAACGGGGCAGAGCACCGGGGAGCTGTTTTTT.

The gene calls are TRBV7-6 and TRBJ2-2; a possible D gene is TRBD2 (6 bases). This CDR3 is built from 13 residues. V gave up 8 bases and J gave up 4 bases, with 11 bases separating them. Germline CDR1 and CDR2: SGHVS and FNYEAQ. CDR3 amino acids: CASRRDPTGELFF. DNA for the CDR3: TGTGCCAGCCGGAGGGACCCCACCGGGGAGCTGTTTTTT.

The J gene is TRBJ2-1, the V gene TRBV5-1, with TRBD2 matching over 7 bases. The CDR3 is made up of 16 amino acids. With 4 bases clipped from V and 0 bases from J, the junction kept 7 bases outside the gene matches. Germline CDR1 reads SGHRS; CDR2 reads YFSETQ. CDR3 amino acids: CASSKGAGTSYNEQFF. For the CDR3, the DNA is TGCGCCAGCAGCAAGGGAGCGGGAACCTCCTACAATGAGCAGTTCTTC.

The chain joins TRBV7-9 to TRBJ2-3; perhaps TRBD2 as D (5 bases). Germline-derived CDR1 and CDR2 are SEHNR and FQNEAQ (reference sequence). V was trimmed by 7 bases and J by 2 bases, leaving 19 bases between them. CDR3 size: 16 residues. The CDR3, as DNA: TGTGCCAGCACCCCGAGGGTCGGCGGTTACACAGATACGCAGTATTTT. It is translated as CASTPRVGGYTDTQYF.

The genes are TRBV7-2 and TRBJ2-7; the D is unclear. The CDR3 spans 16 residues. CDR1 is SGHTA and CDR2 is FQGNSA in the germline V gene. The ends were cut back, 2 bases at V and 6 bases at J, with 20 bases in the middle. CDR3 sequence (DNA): TGTGCCAGCAGCTTAAGTTTGTCCGGGTGGGCCTGCGAGCAGTACTTC. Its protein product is CASSLSLSGWACEQYF.

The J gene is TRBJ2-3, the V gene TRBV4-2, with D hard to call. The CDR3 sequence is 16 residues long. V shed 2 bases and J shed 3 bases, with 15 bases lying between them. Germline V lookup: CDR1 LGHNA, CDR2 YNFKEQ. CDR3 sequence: CASSQQTSPGTDTQYF. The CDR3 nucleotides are TGTGCCAGCAGCCAACAAACCTCCCCCGGGACAGATACGCAGTATTTT.

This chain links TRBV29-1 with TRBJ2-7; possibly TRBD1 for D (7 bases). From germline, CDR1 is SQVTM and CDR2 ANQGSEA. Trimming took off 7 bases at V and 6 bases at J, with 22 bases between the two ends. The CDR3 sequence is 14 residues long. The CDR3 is CSAERGSRGAEQYF. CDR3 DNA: TGCAGCGCCGAGAGGGGGTCCAGGGGGGCCGAGCAGTACTTC.

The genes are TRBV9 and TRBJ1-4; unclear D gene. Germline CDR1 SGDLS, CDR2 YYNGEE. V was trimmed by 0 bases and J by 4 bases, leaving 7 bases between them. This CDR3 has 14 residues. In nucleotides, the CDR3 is TGTGCCAGCAGCGTAGGGCCATTTAATGAAAAACTGTTTTTT. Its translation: CASSVGPFNEKLFF.

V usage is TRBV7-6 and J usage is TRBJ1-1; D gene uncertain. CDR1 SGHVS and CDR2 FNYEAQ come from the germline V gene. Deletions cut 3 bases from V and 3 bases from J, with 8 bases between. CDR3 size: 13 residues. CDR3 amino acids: CASSFRGYTEAFF. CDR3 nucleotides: TGTGCCAGCAGCTTTAGAGGGTACACTGAAGCTTTCTTT.

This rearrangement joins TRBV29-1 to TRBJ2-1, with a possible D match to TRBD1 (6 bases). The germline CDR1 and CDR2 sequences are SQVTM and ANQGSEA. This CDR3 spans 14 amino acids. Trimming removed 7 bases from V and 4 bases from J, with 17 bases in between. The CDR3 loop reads CSGTEQGYYNEQFF. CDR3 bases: TGCAGCGGTACTGAACAGGGTTATTACAATGAGCAGTTCTTC.

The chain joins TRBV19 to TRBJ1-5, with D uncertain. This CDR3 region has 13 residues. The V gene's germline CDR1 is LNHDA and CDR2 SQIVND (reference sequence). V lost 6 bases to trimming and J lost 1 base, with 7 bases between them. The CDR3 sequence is CASSLGSNQPQHF. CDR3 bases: TGTGCCAGTAGCCTTGGGAGCAATCAGCCCCAGCATTTT.

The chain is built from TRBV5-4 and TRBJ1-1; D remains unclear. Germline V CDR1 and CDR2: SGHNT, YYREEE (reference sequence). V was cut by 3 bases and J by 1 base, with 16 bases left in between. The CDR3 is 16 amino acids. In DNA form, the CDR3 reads TGTGCCAGCAGCTCCATCGCCCCACCGACGAACACTGAAGCTTTCTTT. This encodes CASSSIAPPTNTEAFF.

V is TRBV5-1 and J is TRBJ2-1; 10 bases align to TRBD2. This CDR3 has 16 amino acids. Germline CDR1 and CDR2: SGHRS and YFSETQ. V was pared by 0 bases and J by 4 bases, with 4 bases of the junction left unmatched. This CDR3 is CASSLALAGAYNEQFF. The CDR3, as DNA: TGCGCCAGCAGCTTGGCCCTAGCGGGAGCTTACAATGAGCAGTTCTTC.

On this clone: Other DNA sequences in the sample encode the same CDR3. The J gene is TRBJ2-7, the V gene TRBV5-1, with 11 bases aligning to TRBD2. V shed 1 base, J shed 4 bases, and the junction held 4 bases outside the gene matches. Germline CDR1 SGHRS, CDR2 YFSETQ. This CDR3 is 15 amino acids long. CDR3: CASSLSLAGGYEQYF. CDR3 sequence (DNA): TGCGCCAGCAGCTTGAGTCTAGCGGGAGGATACGAGCAGTACTTC.

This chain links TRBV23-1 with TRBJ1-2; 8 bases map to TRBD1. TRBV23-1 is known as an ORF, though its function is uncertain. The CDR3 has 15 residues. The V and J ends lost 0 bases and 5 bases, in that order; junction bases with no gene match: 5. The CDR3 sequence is CASSQSDREGYGYTF. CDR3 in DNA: TGCGCCAGCAGTCAATCGGACAGGGAGGGTTATGGCTACACCTTC.

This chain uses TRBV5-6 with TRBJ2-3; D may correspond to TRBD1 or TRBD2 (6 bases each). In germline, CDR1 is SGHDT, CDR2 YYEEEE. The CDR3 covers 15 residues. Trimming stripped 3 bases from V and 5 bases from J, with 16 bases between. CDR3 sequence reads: CASSSRGPTGDTQYF. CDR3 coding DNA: TGTGCCAGCAGCTCCCGGGGGCCCACCGGAGATACGCAGTATTTT.

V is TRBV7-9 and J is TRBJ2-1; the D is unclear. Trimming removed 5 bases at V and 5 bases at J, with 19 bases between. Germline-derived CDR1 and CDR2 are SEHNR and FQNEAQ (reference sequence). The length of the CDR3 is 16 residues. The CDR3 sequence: CASSETRAPVNNEQFF. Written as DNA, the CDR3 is TGTGCCAGCAGCGAAACCCGGGCCCCGGTCAACAATGAGCAGTTCTTC.

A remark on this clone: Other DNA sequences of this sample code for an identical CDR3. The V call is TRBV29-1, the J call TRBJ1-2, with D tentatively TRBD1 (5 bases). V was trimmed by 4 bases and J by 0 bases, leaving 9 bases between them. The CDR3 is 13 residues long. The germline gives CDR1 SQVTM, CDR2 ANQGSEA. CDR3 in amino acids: CSVGGRANYGYTF. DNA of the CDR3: TGCAGCGTTGGCGGCAGGGCTAACTATGGCTACACCTTC. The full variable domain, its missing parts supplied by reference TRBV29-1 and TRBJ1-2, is SAVISQKPSRDICQRGTSLTIQCQVDSQVTMMFWYRQQPGQSLTLIATANQGSEATYESGFVIDKFPISRPNLTFSTLTVSNMSPEDSSIYLCSVGGRANYGYTFGSGTRLTVV.

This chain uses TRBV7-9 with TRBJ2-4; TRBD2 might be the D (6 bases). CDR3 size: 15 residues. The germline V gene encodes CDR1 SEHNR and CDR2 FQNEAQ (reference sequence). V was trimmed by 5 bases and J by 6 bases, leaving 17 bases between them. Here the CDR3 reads CASSKEVRGRNIQYF. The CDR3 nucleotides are TGTGCCAGCAGCAAAGAGGTCCGGGGGAGAAACATTCAGTACTTC.

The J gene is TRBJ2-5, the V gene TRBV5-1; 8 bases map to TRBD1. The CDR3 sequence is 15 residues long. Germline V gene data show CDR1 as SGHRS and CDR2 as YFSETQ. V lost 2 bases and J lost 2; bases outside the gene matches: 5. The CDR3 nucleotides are TGCGCCAGCAGCTTTCAGGGGGCGGGTCAAGAGACCCAGTACTTC. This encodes CASSFQGAGQETQYF.

Here the CDR3 DNA reads TGTGCCAGCAGTTCTCACTTCGCGGCCCAGTACTTC. Protein product: CASSSHFAAQYF. V is TRBV6-1 and J is TRBJ2-5; D is unresolved. The CDR3 has 12 amino acids. Per germline, CDR1 MNHNS and CDR2 SASEGT. Trimming removed 5 bases at V and 9 bases at J, with 13 bases between.

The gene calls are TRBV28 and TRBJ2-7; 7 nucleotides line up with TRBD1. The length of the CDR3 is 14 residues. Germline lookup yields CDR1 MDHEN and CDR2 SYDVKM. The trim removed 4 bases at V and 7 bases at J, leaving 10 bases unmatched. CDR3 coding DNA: TGTGCCAGCAGTTCGGGGACAGCTAGTCAAGAGCAGTACTTC. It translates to CASSSGTASQEQYF.

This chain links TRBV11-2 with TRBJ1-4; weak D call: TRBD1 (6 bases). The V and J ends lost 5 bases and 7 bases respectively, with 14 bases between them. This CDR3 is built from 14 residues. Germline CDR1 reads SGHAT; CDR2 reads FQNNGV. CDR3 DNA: TGTGCCAGCAGCCTTCACGGGGGGCCTGAAAAACTGTTTTTT. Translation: CASSLHGGPEKLFF.

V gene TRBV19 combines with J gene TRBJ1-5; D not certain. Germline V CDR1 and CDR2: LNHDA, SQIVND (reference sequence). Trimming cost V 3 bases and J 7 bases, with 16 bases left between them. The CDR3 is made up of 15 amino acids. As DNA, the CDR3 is TGTGCCAGTAGTATCGGATCGGTCCCTATCCAGCCCCAGCATTTT. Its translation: CASSIGSVPIQPQHF.

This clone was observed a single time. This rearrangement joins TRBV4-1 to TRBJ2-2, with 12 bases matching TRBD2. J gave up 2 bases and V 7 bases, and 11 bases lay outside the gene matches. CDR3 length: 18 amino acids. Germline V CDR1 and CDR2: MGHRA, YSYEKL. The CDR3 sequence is CASNPWLAGGPNTGELFF. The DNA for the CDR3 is TGCGCCAGCAACCCTTGGCTAGCGGGAGGGCCAAACACCGGGGAGCTGTTTTTT.

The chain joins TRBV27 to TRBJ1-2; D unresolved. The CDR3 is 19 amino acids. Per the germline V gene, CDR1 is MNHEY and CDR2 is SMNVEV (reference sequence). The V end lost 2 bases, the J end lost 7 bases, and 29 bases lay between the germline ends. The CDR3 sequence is CASSLKVGWAGGREAGYTF. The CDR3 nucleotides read TGTGCCAGCAGTTTAAAGGTCGGCTGGGCGGGAGGTCGGGAGGCTGGCTACACCTTC.

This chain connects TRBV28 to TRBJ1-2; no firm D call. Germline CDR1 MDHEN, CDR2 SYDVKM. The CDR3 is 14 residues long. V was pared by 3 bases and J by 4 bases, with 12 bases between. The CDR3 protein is CASSLEGRTYGYTF. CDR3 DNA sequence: TGTGCCAGCAGTTTGGAGGGAAGAACCTATGGCTACACCTTC.

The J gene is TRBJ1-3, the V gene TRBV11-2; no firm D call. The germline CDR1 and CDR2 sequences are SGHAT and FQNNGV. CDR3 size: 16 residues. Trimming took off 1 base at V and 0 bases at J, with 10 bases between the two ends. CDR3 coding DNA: TGTGCCAGCAGCTTAGTTGGGCCGACCTCTGGAAACACCATATATTTT. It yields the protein CASSLVGPTSGNTIYF.

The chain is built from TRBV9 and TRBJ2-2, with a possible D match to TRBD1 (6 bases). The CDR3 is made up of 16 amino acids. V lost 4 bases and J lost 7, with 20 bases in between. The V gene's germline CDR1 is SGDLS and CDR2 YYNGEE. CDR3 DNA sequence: TGTGCCAGCAGCCCCAACGTCAGGGGTGTCCACGGGGAGCTGTTTTTT. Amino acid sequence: CASSPNVRGVHGELFF.

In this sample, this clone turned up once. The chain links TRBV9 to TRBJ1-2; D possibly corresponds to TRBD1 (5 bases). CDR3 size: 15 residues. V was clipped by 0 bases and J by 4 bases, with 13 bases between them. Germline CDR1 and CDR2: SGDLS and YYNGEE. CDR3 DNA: TGTGCCAGCAGCGTAGTTAGGGCTCAGGGCTATGGCTACACCTTC. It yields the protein CASSVVRAQGYGYTF.